Below are 25 T cell receptor beta chains sequenced from a single sample in a study of T cell repertoires in cytomegalovirus infection. Using its own MiXCR run on the reads, TCRdb lists one record per CDR3 protein. In the table there are 350,000 to 550,000 distinct CDR3 sequences, under 40% of which are singletons. The sample taken for sequencing was PBMCs. These receptors originate from a human donor in good health (CMV status not recorded). Some clones in this sample may be carry-over from other donors' samples.

V and J are TRBV11-2 and TRBJ2-5, with no clear D. CDR1 and CDR2 from the germline V gene are SGHAT and FQNNGV. Trimming took off 5 bases at V and 5 bases at J, with 9 bases between the two ends. The CDR3 extends over 12 amino acids. The CDR3: CASSLTAETQYF. CDR3 sequence (DNA): TGTGCCAGCAGCCTCACAGCCGAGACCCAGTACTTC. Combining the CDR3 with reference TRBV11-2 and TRBJ2-5 gives the whole variable domain EAGVAQSPRYKIIEKRQSVAFWCNPISGHATLYWYQQILGQGPKLLIQFQNNGVVDDSQLPKDRFSAERLKGVDSTLKIQPAKLEDSAVYLCASSLTAETQYFGPGTRLLVL.

This clonotype was seen only a few times. The chain recombines TRBV6-2 or TRBV6-3 with TRBJ1-2; D is uncertain. The CDR3 spans 12 residues. V lost 5 bases to trimming and J lost 6 bases, with 10 bases between them. CDR1 MNHEY and CDR2 SVGEGT come from the germline V gene. In DNA form, the CDR3 reads TGTGCCAGCAGTGACCCGACGGATGGCTACACCTTC. Translated, it gives CASSDPTDGYTF.

This clonotype was detected many times. Here the CDR3 DNA reads TGTGCCAGCAGCTCGGGGGATGAGCAGTTCTTC. It codes for CASSSGDEQFF. The chain couples TRBV7-2 to TRBJ2-1; TRBD2 might be the D (6 bases). Trimming removed 4 bases at V and 8 bases at J, with 6 bases between. The CDR3 has 11 residues. Germline assignment: CDR1 SGHTA and CDR2 FQGNSA. The complete variable domain, with remaining parts taken from reference TRBV7-2 and TRBJ2-1, reads GAGVSQSPSNKVTEKGKDVELRCDPISGHTALYWYRQSLGQGLEFLIYFQGNSAPDKSGLPSDRFSAERTGGSVSTLTIQRTQQEDSAVYLCASSSGDEQFFGPGTRLTVL.

This clonotype was observed a few times. V gene TRBV7-3 combines with J gene TRBJ1-5, with TRBD1 as a possible D gene (6 bases). V was shortened by 11 bases and J by 5 bases, with 16 bases between the two germline ends. CDR3 length equals 13 residues. Per germline, CDR1 SGHTA and CDR2 FQGTGA. The CDR3 DNA reads as TGTGCCGCGGTAATGGGGGGCCATCAGCCCCAGCATTTT. This gives the protein CAAVMGGHQPQHF.

This clonotype was detected a few times. V usage is TRBV20-1 and J usage is TRBJ1-1, with 8 nucleotides matching TRBD1. The V gene end was trimmed by 6 bases and the J gene end by 5 bases; junction bases not matched to a gene: 8. This CDR3 is 13 amino acids long. CDR1 is DFQATT and CDR2 is SNEGSKA in the germline V gene (reference sequence). CDR3 in amino acids: CSANRGVGTEAFF. The CDR3 DNA is TGCAGTGCAAACAGGGGGGTGGGGACTGAAGCTTTCTTT.

The CDR3: CARRRIGTGSGTGELFF. CDR3 bases: TGTGCCAGAAGAAGGATAGGGACAGGGTCGGGCACCGGGGAGCTGTTTTTT. The rearrangement joins TRBV19 to TRBJ2-2; 9 nucleotides line up with TRBD1. The CDR3 is 17 residues long. V shed 9 bases, J shed 4 bases, and the junction held 15 bases outside the gene matches. The germline gives CDR1 LNHDA, CDR2 SQIVND (reference sequence).

The J gene is TRBJ1-2, the V gene TRBV6-6; maybe TRBD1 (5 bases). The CDR3 contains 17 residues. The V and J ends lost 2 bases and 6 bases respectively, with 22 bases between them. The germline V gene has CDR1 MNHNY and CDR2 SVGAGI (reference sequence). CDR3 in DNA: TGTGCCAGCAGTTACGCGGGTGGTGTCCGGGGCCGGAATGGCTACACCTTC. This sequence encodes CASSYAGGVRGRNGYTF.

This rearrangement joins TRBV6-6 to TRBJ2-1; D possibly corresponds to TRBD1 (7 bases). There are 15 residues in the CDR3. V was cut by 6 bases and J by 4 bases, with 16 bases left in between. Germline CDR1 reads MNHNY; CDR2 reads SVGAGI (reference sequence). CDR3: CASRPGGFQYNEQFF. The CDR3 nucleotides are TGTGCCAGCAGGCCAGGGGGGTTTCAATACAATGAGCAGTTCTTC.

V gene TRBV12-3 or TRBV12-4 combines with J gene TRBJ2-6; D remains ambiguous. The CDR3 totals 15 residues. Trimming removed 6 bases at V and 0 bases at J, with 9 bases between. The CDR3 spells CASSPDTSGANVLTF. In nucleotides, the CDR3 is TGTGCCAGCAGCCCCGACACCTCTGGGGCCAACGTCCTGACTTTC.

In its sample, this clonotype was seen many times. The chain employs TRBV7-6 and TRBJ2-2; the D gene is possibly TRBD1 (6 bases). Germline V gives CDR1 SGHVS, CDR2 FNYEAQ. This CDR3 contains 16 residues. The germline V and J ends were trimmed by 5 bases and 6 bases, with 19 bases remaining between them. CDR3 loop: CASSPTPGTKAGELFF. Here the CDR3 DNA reads TGTGCCAGCAGCCCAACTCCCGGGACAAAAGCCGGGGAGCTGTTTTTT.

This clonotype has a handful of counts. The chain couples TRBV12-3 or TRBV12-4 to TRBJ1-5, with D maybe TRBD1 (6 bases). V shed 5 bases and J shed 5 bases, with 10 bases lying between them. CDR3 length: 13 residues. CDR3 in amino acids: CASSKGGHQPQHF. The CDR3 DNA reads as TGTGCCAGCAGTAAGGGGGGACATCAGCCCCAGCATTTT.

This sequence joins TRBV2 and TRBJ2-1, with D perhaps TRBD1 or TRBD2 (5 bases each). The V gene's germline CDR1 is SNHLY and CDR2 FYNNEI. This CDR3 has 15 residues. V shed 4 bases and J shed 0 bases, with 10 bases lying between them. As DNA, the CDR3 is TGTGCCAGCAGTGGGGACCTGAGCTCCTACAATGAGCAGTTCTTC. This encodes CASSGDLSSYNEQFF.

This clonotype was recorded a few times. The genes are TRBV7-6 and TRBJ1-3; D is possibly TRBD1 (5 bases). Per germline, CDR1 SGHVS and CDR2 FNYEAQ. The CDR3 loop spans 16 amino acids. Trimming removed 1 base from V and 0 bases from J, with 10 bases in between. CDR3 region: CASSLEEGISGNTIYF. DNA of the CDR3: TGTGCCAGCAGCTTAGAGGAGGGGATCTCTGGAAACACCATATATTTT.

This clonotype came up a few times. The CDR3 region has the DNA TGCGCCAGCAGCCATGCCTGGGCCACTGAAGCTTTCTTT. Amino acids: CASSHAWATEAFF. The chain is built from TRBV4-1 and TRBJ1-1; D gene ambiguous. CDR1 MGHRA and CDR2 YSYEKL come from the germline V gene. V shed 3 bases and J shed 4 bases, with 9 bases lying between them. This CDR3 has 13 amino acids.

Regarding this clonotype: This could be a read error, since a much larger clone is one nucleotide away. The J gene is TRBJ2-1, the V gene TRBV11-1, with D possibly TRBD1 on 5 matching bases. The germline V gene encodes CDR1 SGHAT and CDR2 FQDESV (reference sequence). This CDR3 contains 19 residues. The CDR3, as DNA: TGTGCCAGCAGCCCACTCTTGATACAGGAATCGGTCTCCTACACTGAGCAGTTCTTC. The encoded protein is CASSPLLIQESVSYTEQFF.

The rearrangement links TRBV4-2 to TRBJ1-2; D is undetermined. V was cut by 0 bases and J by 4 bases, with 12 bases left in between. Germline-derived CDR1 and CDR2 are LGHNA and YNFKEQ. The CDR3 runs 15 residues. The CDR3 region is CASSQDLVGVYGYTF. Written as DNA, the CDR3 is TGTGCCAGCAGCCAAGATCTCGTAGGCGTCTATGGCTACACCTTC.

This clonotype was seen a few times. The chain has TRBV6-6 and TRBJ2-1, with TRBD2 identical over 9 bases. The V gene's germline CDR1 is MNHNY and CDR2 SVGAGI (reference sequence). The CDR3 contains 15 residues. V shed 8 bases, J shed 1 base, and the junction held 6 bases outside the gene matches. Here the CDR3 reads CASLAGGTSYNEQFF. The CDR3 nucleotides are TGTGCCAGCCTCGCGGGGGGGACGTCCTACAATGAGCAGTTCTTC.

The rearrangement uses TRBV7-9 and TRBJ2-3; D uncertain. CDR1 SEHNR and CDR2 FQNEAQ come from the germline V gene (reference sequence). CDR3 length equals 13 residues. V dropped 3 bases and J dropped 8 bases, with 12 bases sitting between them. The CDR3 loop reads CASSFHTPGTQYF. In nucleotides, the CDR3 is TGTGCCAGCAGCTTCCATACGCCTGGTACGCAGTATTTT.

Only a few counts were recorded for this clonotype. The gene calls are TRBV7-9 and TRBJ2-3, with D maybe TRBD1 (6 bases). CDR1 and CDR2 from the germline V gene are SEHNR and FQNEAQ (reference sequence). Trimming shortened V by 5 bases and J by 6 bases, and 21 bases separated the two germline ends. The CDR3 consists of 16 residues. The DNA for the CDR3 is TGTGCCAGCAGCCTAGATCAGGGGACCCCGGGGGATACGCAGTATTTT. Translating it yields CASSLDQGTPGDTQYF.

The J gene is TRBJ1-4, the V gene TRBV2, with no clear D. CDR1 and CDR2 (germline): SNHLY, FYNNEI. This CDR3 spans 14 amino acids. With 6 bases removed from V and 3 bases from J, the gap between germline ends came to 11 bases. The CDR3 reads CASRRALANEKLFF. The DNA of the CDR3 is TGTGCCAGCAGGAGGGCTTTAGCTAATGAAAAACTGTTTTTT. Supplemented by reference TRBV2 and TRBJ1-4, the full variable domain reads EPEVTQTPSHQVTQMGQEVILRCVPISNHLYFYWYRQILGQKVEFLVSFYNNEISEKSEIFDDQFSVERPDGSNFTLKIRSTKLEDSAMYFCASRRALANEKLFFGSGTQLSVL.

This clonotype was found many times. The rearrangement uses TRBV7-8 and TRBJ2-1, with D perhaps matching TRBD1 (6 bases). V lost 2 bases and J lost 7, with 12 bases in between. Germline V gene data show CDR1 as SGHVS and CDR2 as FQNEAQ. The CDR3 loop spans 14 amino acids. As DNA, the CDR3 is TGTGCCAGCAGCTTAAAGGGGGTGGAAAATGAGCAGTTCTTC. Amino acids: CASSLKGVENEQFF. Filled out from reference TRBV7-8 and TRBJ2-1, the complete variable domain reads GAGVSQSPRYKVAKRGQDVALRCDPISGHVSLFWYQQALGQGPEFLTYFQNEAQLDKSGLPSDRFFAERPEGSVSTLKIQRTQQEDSAVYLCASSLKGVENEQFFGPGTRLTVL.

The chain joins TRBV6-6 to TRBJ2-2; no definite D call. The CDR3 is 15 amino acids. Germline assignment: CDR1 MNHNY and CDR2 SVGAGI (reference sequence). The V end lost 0 bases, the J end lost 5 bases, and 10 bases lay between the germline ends. Written as DNA, the CDR3 is TGTGCCAGCAGTTACTCTCCCGACGGTACCGGGGAGCTGTTTTTT. Translated: CASSYSPDGTGELFF.

This chain uses TRBV4-1 with TRBJ1-5; a weak D match, TRBD1 (5 bases). Germline V gene data show CDR1 as MGHRA and CDR2 as YSYEKL. There are 14 residues in the CDR3. V was trimmed by 0 bases and J by 7 bases, leaving 10 bases between them. In DNA form, the CDR3 reads TGCGCCAGCAGCCAAGATCCCAGGGACCAGCCCCAGCATTTT. This sequence encodes CASSQDPRDQPQHF.

This clonotype was seen a handful of times. This rearrangement joins TRBV5-4 to TRBJ2-1; 10 bases match TRBD2. The CDR3 length is 17 residues. Germline V lookup: CDR1 SGHNT, CDR2 YYREEE (reference sequence). Trimming at V came to 0 bases and at J to 4 bases, leaving 7 bases not matched to a gene. The CDR3 region is CASSLDLGTSAYNEQFF. In DNA, the CDR3 is TGTGCCAGCAGCTTGGATCTCGGGACTAGCGCATACAATGAGCAGTTCTTC. Looking up the rest from reference TRBV5-4 and TRBJ2-1 gives the full variable domain: ETGVTQSPTHLIKTRGQQVTLRCSSQSGHNTVSWYQQALGQGPQFIFQYYREEENGRGNFPPRFSGLQFPNYSSELNVNALELDDSALYLCASSLDLGTSAYNEQFFGPGTRLTVL.

The table lists this clonotype with many counts. The CDR3 region is CASRRLTGGSGNTIYF. DNA for the CDR3: TGTGCCAGCAGGCGACTTACAGGGGGCTCTGGAAACACCATATATTTT. The rearrangement links TRBV12-3 or TRBV12-4 to TRBJ1-3, with 8 nucleotides matching TRBD1. Trimming at V came to 6 bases and at J to 0 bases, leaving 7 bases not matched to a gene. The CDR3 contains 16 residues.